The T cell receptor beta chain under discussion was sequenced for a study of blood T cells in healthy people across ages (dated by TCRdb to 2013 to 2016). With respect to the entire study: Template switching captured roughly one uniquely barcoded TCR beta cDNA molecule per two T cells in model experiments. Using the same blood draw, the study looked at two additional independent replicas of 1 million unique cDNA reads for two donors, one aged 18 to 29 and the other aged 80 or older. To track age-related changes in TCR beta repertoire diversity, the study relied on deep sequencing normalized with unique cDNA molecular identifiers. To avoid experimental bias, donors of different ages were randomly spread across the sequencing lanes. Donors were grouped into four age groups: young (average 16 years), middle-aged (around 39), aged (62) and long-lived (about 82). What the work shows at the level of the full study, not this receptor alone: Compared with the aged group, the long-lived group had more naive CD4+ T cells, fewer expanded clones and increased TCR diversity, suggesting age selection. As age increased, observed TCR beta diversity per million T cells dropped in a roughly linear way, and a significant reduction was already evident by age roughly 40. Estimates of total diversity based on one million sequenced T cells were regarded as lower bounds and as underestimates. Because profiling used bulk unsorted PBMCs, naive and antigen-experienced compartments could not be compared conclusively. The CMV infection status of donors was not known, potentially confounding age-related changes in expanded clonotypes. There was a strong correlation between observed TCR beta diversity and the percentage of naive T cells measured by flow cytometry.

The library was built by means of 5' RACE. TCRdb shows the sequencer as Illumina HiSeq 2500. A second PCR of about 7 to 12 cycles was run with a J-beta primer mix and a sample-barcoded 5' primer. A template-switch 5' adaptor carrying 12 random nucleotides introduced a unique molecular identifier onto each TCR beta cDNA molecule. Each sample yielded at least 3 million CDR3-containing paired-end reads. All of the RNA was converted into first-strand cDNA using the Mint cDNA synthesis kit, with a TRBC-specific oligonucleotide serving as the primer. Following uracil-DNA glycosylase treatment, all cDNA underwent a first 18-cycle PCR with the universal primers M1SS and BC2_uni_R. From the authors' description of their analysis: For normalization, 1 million high-quality reads were randomly selected from each sample, with every read carrying a distinct molecular identifier. Instead of being binned into consensus sequences, reads with shared molecular identifiers were discarded. MiTCR, run with a Q25 quality threshold and the strictest error-elimination algorithm, handled CDR3 identification, clonotype clustering and error correction. A nonparametric unseen species model with Euler transformation was used to estimate a lower bound on total TCR beta diversity. The raw public data were reprocessed by TCRdb itself: fastp quality trimming at Q25, MiXCR clonotype calling, in-frame beta chains only. One record per CDR3 amino acid sequence lists the most common genes and DNA. These V and J calls derive from TCRdb rather than the authors' analysis. The sample table lists around 1.5 million distinct CDR3 sequences, 42% of them with a count of one. The ten largest account for 7.9% of the sample.

Donors were under 40 systemically healthy Caucasian individuals from Russia aged roughly 6 to 90 years. Roughly 11 milliliters of peripheral blood were drawn from each donor into EDTA-treated Vacutainer tubes. Ficoll-Paque density-gradient centrifugation was used to isolate PBMCs, with at least 7 million obtained per sample. Trizol reagent was used to extract total RNA from the PBMCs, yielding at least 5 micrograms per sample. Naive CD45RAhigh/CD27high T cell percentages were measured by flow cytometry on a PBMC aliquot from every donor. The CDR3 measures 16 amino acids from cysteine to phenylalanine. Kept here is only the CDR3 DNA, which spans 48 bases and is read in frame from base 1. V has 0 bases trimmed and J has 6 bases trimmed; junction bases matching no gene number 3. As concerns this clonotype: Its antigen target is currently unknown. Base qualities are not recorded, but no much larger clone differs from it by a single base.

The sequence joins TRBV12-3 or TRBV12-4 to TRBJ2-1; the central 12 bases match TRBD2. The receptor was derived from a woman under 30 in good health. Source material: blood. Read as DNA, the sequence is TGTGCCAGCAGTTTAGCTCTGACTAGCGGGGGCAATGAGCAGTTCTTC. This is translated as CASSLALTSGGNEQFF.